One and the same sample provided the 32 T cell receptor beta chains below, sequenced in a study of T cell repertoires in cytomegalovirus infection. Which antigens these TCRs recognize remains unknown. Each CDR3 protein gets one entry after TCRdb re-called the reads with MiXCR. The data show 800,000 to 950,000 distinct CDR3 sequences, about 31% seen once. Here the sequenced sample was cultured CD8+ T cells from PBMCs, taken from culture after CMV antigen stimulation. The receptors were gathered from a human donor in good health (CMV status not recorded). Some clones in this sample may be carry-over from other donors' samples.

CDR3 sequence: CASSRGLAGGPDTQYF. CDR3 in DNA: TGTGCCAGCAGCCGGGGACTAGCGGGGGGGCCTGATACGCAGTATTTT. The chain carries TRBV7-2 and TRBJ2-3; 16 positions agree with TRBD2. This CDR3 spans 16 amino acids. Trimming took 5 bases from V and 6 from J; bases not matched to a gene: 5. CDR1 is SGHTA, CDR2 FQGNSA, per germline.

This clonotype occurred many times. This chain links TRBV7-6 with TRBJ1-6, with D unresolved. The CDR3 is 19 residues long. V was clipped by 4 bases and J by 7 bases, with 26 bases between them. Germline V CDR1 and CDR2: SGHVS, FNYEAQ. CDR3 DNA: TGTGCCAGCAGCTCCGGGCTTGTAGTACTTAACCTAGGCAATTCACCCCTCCACTTT. Residues: CASSSGLVVLNLGNSPLHF.

The chain links TRBV6-5 to TRBJ2-7; maybe TRBD1 (6 bases). The CDR3 loop spans 13 amino acids. Deletions cut 2 bases from V and 3 bases from J, with 8 bases between. Germline values: CDR1 MNHEY, CDR2 SVGAGI. The CDR3 region has the DNA TGTGCCAGCAGTTACGCGGACAGCTACGAGCAGTACTTC. This sequence encodes CASSYADSYEQYF.

The chain employs TRBV6-5 and TRBJ2-1; TRBD2 aligns across 7 bases. Trimming at V came to 2 bases and at J to 2 bases, leaving 3 bases not matched to a gene. This CDR3 contains 15 residues. Germline values: CDR1 MNHEY, CDR2 SVGAGI. CDR3 loop: CASSYGTTPYNEQFF. CDR3 coding DNA: TGTGCCAGCAGTTACGGGACTACTCCCTACAATGAGCAGTTCTTC.

There are many counts of this clonotype. At one end, the junction sequence differs from germline, possibly due to a read error. The V call is TRBV6-5, the J call TRBJ2-1; the D gene is possibly TRBD1 (5 bases). This CDR3 is 17 amino acids long. Germline lookup yields CDR1 MNHEY and CDR2 SVGAGI. CDR3 sequence (DNA): TGTGCCAGCAGTTACTCTTACAGCCATAGGGGCTACTATGAGCAGTTCTTC. Protein: CASSYSYSHRGYYEQFF.

The V gene is TRBV27, the J gene TRBJ1-1, with a possible D match to TRBD1 (5 bases). V dropped 3 bases and J dropped 4 bases, with 9 bases sitting between them. The CDR3 contains 13 residues. Germline V gives CDR1 MNHEY, CDR2 SMNVEV (reference sequence). CDR3 residues: CASSFQGGTEAFF. The CDR3 nucleotides are TGTGCCAGCAGTTTCCAGGGAGGCACTGAAGCTTTCTTT.

This chain joins TRBV7-6 and TRBJ1-1; D remains ambiguous. Germline CDR1 SGHVS, CDR2 FNYEAQ. V shed 1 base and J shed 11 bases, with 8 bases lying between them. This CDR3 has 11 residues. CDR3 DNA sequence: TGTGCCAGCAGCTTAGGGGGTGGCGCTTTCTTT. Translating gives CASSLGGGAFF.

This rearrangement joins TRBV5-4 to TRBJ1-3, with unresolved D. Germline V gene data show CDR1 as SGHNT and CDR2 as YYREEE (reference sequence). The CDR3 sequence is 16 residues long. V was pared by 0 bases and J by 0 bases, with 10 bases between. The CDR3 reads CASSLDPGYSGNTIYF. The CDR3 nucleotides are TGTGCCAGCAGCTTGGACCCTGGATACTCTGGAAACACCATATATTTT.

The J gene is TRBJ2-2, the V gene TRBV13, with 10 bases that match TRBD2. The CDR3 has 14 amino acids. V gave up 8 bases and J gave up 6 bases; unmatched junction bases: 6. Germline lookup yields CDR1 PRHDT and CDR2 FYEKMQ (reference sequence). CDR3 DNA sequence: TGTGCCAGCGGAAGCGGGGGGGACGCCGGGGAGCTGTTTTTT. Translation: CASGSGGDAGELFF.

This clonotype has just a few counts. J is TRBJ2-1 and V is TRBV10-3, with 9 bases that match TRBD1. Germline values: CDR1 ENHRY, CDR2 SYGVKD. The CDR3 contains 16 residues. V gave up 7 bases and J gave up 7 bases; unmatched junction bases: 14. CDR3 bases: TGTGCCATCATATCAAGTGGGACAGGGAGTATAAATGAGCAGTTCTTC. It specifies CAIISSGTGSINEQFF.

V and J are TRBV12-3 or TRBV12-4 and TRBJ1-3; 10 bases align to TRBD1. This CDR3 has 18 amino acids. V was clipped by 7 bases and J by 3 bases; unmatched bases: 15. Written as DNA, the CDR3 is TGTGCCAGCATCGGGACAGGGGATAGGAGGAACGTTGGAAACACCATATATTTT. Its translation is CASIGTGDRRNVGNTIYF.

This clonotype has a handful of counts. The chain has TRBV5-6 and TRBJ2-3; possible D gene TRBD1, 6 bases. The CDR3 covers 15 residues. Trimming removed 0 bases from V and 2 bases from J, with 10 bases in between. Germline V gene lookup returns CDR1 SGHDT and CDR2 YYEEEE. The CDR3 DNA is TGTGCCAGCAGCTTGGGTAACAGGGCCACAGATACGCAGTATTTT. Its protein product is CASSLGNRATDTQYF.

In this sample, this clonotype turned up many times. The chain carries TRBV12-3 or TRBV12-4 and TRBJ1-2; D uncertain. Trimming shortened V by 4 bases and J by 5 bases, and 14 bases separated the two germline ends. There are 14 residues in the CDR3. The CDR3 DNA reads as TGTGCCAGCAGTTCCAACCTTATGTGGTATGGCTACACCTTC. Translated: CASSSNLMWYGYTF.

This clonotype was detected a few times. This sequence joins TRBV7-6 and TRBJ2-3; possible D gene TRBD1, 6 bases. Germline V CDR1 and CDR2: SGHVS, FNYEAQ. Trimming took 7 bases from V and 6 from J, leaving 17 bases between them. CDR3 size: 14 residues. The CDR3, as DNA: TGTGCCAGCACCCCAAGGGGGATTTCGGATACGCAGTATTTT. Amino acids: CASTPRGISDTQYF.

Concerning this clonotype itself: An end of the junction differs from the germline gene, which may be a read error. The chain couples TRBV6-5 to TRBJ1-2; D is uncertain. The CDR3 is 13 residues long. CDR1 MNHEY and CDR2 SVGAGI come from the germline V gene. The CDR3 is CANSTHNIDGYTF. As DNA, the CDR3 is TGTGCCAACAGTACCCACAACATTGACGGCTACACCTTC.

This clonotype appeared a few times. The chain is built from TRBV7-6 and TRBJ2-5, with a tentative D call TRBD2 (5 bases). The V gene lost 6 bases and the J gene lost 5 bases, with 19 bases spanning the gap. Germline loops: CDR1 SGHVS, CDR2 FNYEAQ. The CDR3 is 15 residues long. The CDR3 region is CASREGWAKRETQYF. The CDR3 nucleotides read TGTGCCAGCAGAGAAGGGTGGGCCAAGCGGGAGACCCAGTACTTC.

The chain couples TRBV4-3 to TRBJ1-2, with 8 bases fitting TRBD1. The germline gives CDR1 LGHNA, CDR2 YSLEER. The V and J ends lost 1 base and 6 bases, in that order; junction bases with no gene match: 4. The CDR3 sequence is 14 residues long. CDR3 coding DNA: TGCGCCAGCAGCCAAGGCAGGGGGCGGGATGGCTACACCTTC. Its protein product is CASSQGRGRDGYTF.

This chain links TRBV7-3 with TRBJ2-1, with D possibly matching TRBD2 (6 bases). Between the trimmed V and J ends, which lost 2 bases and 8 bases, there was a span of 22 bases. CDR1 is SGHTA and CDR2 is FQGTGA in the germline V gene. The CDR3 totals 17 residues. CDR3 residues: CASSLGGWAGPSYEQFF. In DNA, the CDR3 is TGTGCCAGCAGCTTAGGAGGGTGGGCAGGACCTTCGTATGAGCAGTTCTTC.

The genes are TRBV6-5 and TRBJ2-2, with TRBD1 as a possible D gene (5 bases). CDR1 and CDR2 (germline): MNHEY, SVGAGI. The ends were cut back, 0 bases at V and 1 base at J, with 15 bases in the middle. The CDR3 covers 18 residues. The CDR3 loop reads CASSYSRQSGENTGELFF. The DNA of the CDR3 is TGTGCCAGCAGTTACTCGAGACAGAGTGGTGAGAACACCGGGGAGCTGTTTTTT.

The chain employs TRBV7-6 and TRBJ2-1; D possibly corresponds to TRBD2 (6 bases). Trimming removed 4 bases from V and 6 bases from J, with 10 bases in between. Germline V gives CDR1 SGHVS, CDR2 FNYEAQ. This CDR3 spans 13 amino acids. The DNA for the CDR3 is TGTGCCAGCAGCTCGGAGACTAGCAATGAGCAGTTCTTC. As protein: CASSSETSNEQFF.

To note about this clonotype: Germline and junction disagree at one end, which may indicate a read error. The chain uses TRBV4-1 and TRBJ2-3; 11 bases align to TRBD2. This CDR3 contains 15 residues. The V gene's germline CDR1 is MGHRA and CDR2 YSYEKL. Here the CDR3 DNA reads TGTGCCAGCAGCCAAGTAGCGGGGGGGCGAGATACGCAGTATTTT. It codes for CASSQVAGGRDTQYF.

This clonotype was seen many times. The V gene is TRBV29-1, the J gene TRBJ2-4; TRBD1 aligns across 7 bases. Losses at the gene ends were 7 bases for V and 4 bases for J; bases not matched to a gene: 10. CDR1 and CDR2 (germline): SQVTM, ANQGSEA. The CDR3 covers 14 residues. In DNA form, the CDR3 reads TGCAGCGCACTAGGGACAGAGCTTAAAAACATTCAGTACTTC. As protein: CSALGTELKNIQYF. The full variable domain, with the rest looked up from reference TRBV29-1 and TRBJ2-4, is SAVISQKPSRDICQRGTSLTIQCQVDSQVTMMFWYRQQPGQSLTLIATANQGSEATYESGFVIDKFPISRPNLTFSTLTVSNMSPEDSSIYLCSALGTELKNIQYFGAGTRLSVL.

The chain joins TRBV7-3 to TRBJ2-1, with TRBD2 matching over 7 bases. The V gene's germline CDR1 is SGHTA and CDR2 FQGTGA. V shed 1 base, J shed 5 bases, and the junction held 11 bases outside the gene matches. This CDR3 is built from 17 residues. The CDR3 is CASSLRTPLADHNEQFF. For the CDR3, the DNA is TGTGCCAGCAGCTTAAGGACCCCTCTAGCGGACCACAATGAGCAGTTCTTC.

The table lists this clonotype with a few counts. CDR3 residues: CASSTLQGARTEAFF. The CDR3 nucleotides read TGTGCCAGCAGCACCTTACAGGGGGCGCGAACTGAAGCTTTCTTT. The J gene is TRBJ1-1, the V gene TRBV5-6; TRBD1 matches at 9 bases. V lost 4 bases to trimming and J lost 5 bases; unmatched junction nucleotides: 9. The CDR3 has 15 amino acids. The germline gives CDR1 SGHDT, CDR2 YYEEEE.

This clonotype was observed a handful of times. The CDR3 reads CASSYPRQGLYEQYF. The CDR3 nucleotides read TGTGCCAGCAGTTACCCCCGACAGGGTTTATACGAGCAGTACTTC. This chain uses TRBV6-2 or TRBV6-3 with TRBJ2-7, with 7 bases aligning to TRBD1. CDR3 length: 15 residues. V lost 2 bases, J lost 4 bases, and 8 bases stayed unmatched. Germline CDR1 is MNHEY and CDR2 is SVGEGT.

This chain uses TRBV6-6 with TRBJ2-3, with D unclear. Looked up from germline, CDR1 is MNHNY and CDR2 is SVGAGI (reference sequence). The germline V and J ends were trimmed by 1 base and 2 bases, with 7 bases remaining between them. The CDR3 has 14 residues. CDR3 residues: CASSYLPFTDTQYF. CDR3 DNA sequence: TGTGCCAGCAGTTACTTGCCATTCACAGATACGCAGTATTTT.

The chain links TRBV27 to TRBJ2-1, with 8 positions matching TRBD2. Germline trimming cut 8 bases from V and 2 bases from J; bases unmatched to any gene: 8. This CDR3 has 15 amino acids. Germline V gene data show CDR1 as MNHEY and CDR2 as SMNVEV (reference sequence). The CDR3 region is CASGSGGRTYNEQFF. The CDR3, as DNA: TGTGCCAGCGGTTCGGGGGGGCGGACCTACAATGAGCAGTTCTTC.

The CDR3 bases are TGTGCCAGCAGTTTATATAGGACAGCCTACGAGCAGTACTTC. This sequence encodes CASSLYRTAYEQYF. The chain carries TRBV27 and TRBJ2-7, with D possibly being TRBD1 (6 bases). From germline, CDR1 is MNHEY and CDR2 SMNVEV (reference sequence). V shed 1 base and J shed 2 bases, with 9 bases lying between them. The CDR3 is 14 amino acids.

V gene TRBV6-1 combines with J gene TRBJ2-7; D may be TRBD1 (5 bases). The CDR3 totals 15 residues. Germline V lookup: CDR1 MNHNS, CDR2 SASEGT. V lost 3 bases and J lost 1, with 13 bases in between. CDR3: CASSDRSGSSYEQYF. Here the CDR3 DNA reads TGTGCCAGCAGTGATCGGTCAGGGTCTTCCTACGAGCAGTACTTC.

This clonotype was picked up many times. V gene TRBV7-2 combines with J gene TRBJ1-6, with D maybe TRBD1 (6 bases). The V and J ends lost 5 bases and 7 bases respectively, with 15 bases between them. CDR3 length: 15 amino acids. Germline CDR1 and CDR2: SGHTA and FQGNSA. CDR3 region: CASSPPQGRNSPLHF. The DNA for the CDR3 is TGTGCCAGCAGCCCCCCACAGGGAAGAAATTCACCCCTCCACTTT.

CDR3 amino acids: CASSPGTGWGTEAFF. The CDR3 coding sequence is TGTGCCAGCAGCCCCGGGACAGGGTGGGGCACTGAAGCTTTCTTT. The rearrangement uses TRBV5-4 and TRBJ1-1; 9 bases align to TRBD1. The CDR3 has 15 residues. V was pared by 4 bases and J by 4 bases, with 8 bases of the junction left unmatched. From germline, CDR1 is SGHNT and CDR2 YYREEE (reference sequence).

This clonotype was picked up many times. The chain employs TRBV11-2 and TRBJ2-3, with 9 nucleotides matching TRBD1. The germline gives CDR1 SGHAT, CDR2 FQNNGV. This CDR3 comprises 16 residues. J was trimmed by 2 bases and V by 5 bases; bases with no gene match: 8. The chain's CDR3 is CASSPGQGTDTDTQYF. The CDR3 region has the DNA TGTGCCAGCAGCCCAGGACAGGGGACAGACACAGATACGCAGTATTTT.